Described below is a single T cell receptor (beta chain) sequence and its context. In terms of age and location, participants ranged from roughly 18 to 95 years and lived in about 25 US areas. Grouping used clinical history reported by participants in a survey and questionnaire. The data were produced by immunoSEQ multiplex PCR, yet TCRdb's version contains in-frame clones alone and is incomplete. The sample lists around 420,000 clones, roughly 90% occurring once. The V gene's germline CDR1 is GTSNPN and CDR2 SVGIG (reference sequence). J gave up 1 base and V 3 bases, and 1 base lay outside the gene matches. The CDR3 is made up of 14 amino acids. The data originate from a study of blood T cell repertoires in COVID-19. About the research overall: The study drew acute and convalescent COVID-19 samples from the United States, Italy and Spain. In each case, the material was cDNA or gDNA derived from T cells, B-cell-depleted T cells, or PBMCs.

The material sequenced was PBMCs or T cells enriched from blood (not recorded which). The chain carries TRBV30 and TRBJ2-2, with 8 positions matching TRBD1. This receptor was identified in a woman aged 40 to 50 with acute COVID-19. The CDR3, as DNA: TGTGCCTGGAGCGGACAGGGGAACACCGGGGAGCTGTTTTTT. Its protein is CAWSGQGNTGELFF.